This T cell receptor beta chain derives from a study of T cell repertoires in cytomegalovirus infection. The V and J ends lost 3 bases and 3 bases respectively, with 12 bases between them. Germline CDR1 and CDR2: SNHLY and FYNNEI. The CDR3 is 15 amino acids. TCRdb re-analysed the reads in MiXCR, keeping a single row per CDR3 protein. This sample has approximately 630,000 distinct CDR3 sequences; 20% to 25% occur once, and the top ten carry around 7.6%. Source material: CD8+ T cells from PBMCs. The V call is TRBV2, the J call TRBJ2-1; TRBD2 might be the D (6 bases). This TCR was sampled from a human donor in good health (CMV status not recorded). Some clones in this sample may be carry-over from other donors' samples. Here the CDR3 reads CASSERGDFYNEQFF. In nucleotides, the CDR3 is TGTGCCAGCAGTGAGCGCGGGGACTTCTACAATGAGCAGTTCTTC.